This T cell receptor beta chain comes out of a study of blood T cell repertoires in COVID-19. Across the whole study: Some COVID-19 samples were acute and others convalescent; all came from the United States, Italy and Spain.

This CDR3 has 15 residues. Trimming took off 0 bases at V and 0 bases at J, with 8 bases between the two ends. Germline values: CDR1 MNHEY, CDR2 SVGAGI. The authors' processing: Reference gene primer amplification gave estimated nucleated cell counts. Assay: immunoSEQ multiplex PCR; the TCRdb copy retains only in-frame clones and omits some. V, J and clone size derive from that table, while D and trimming were established from the DNA sequence. Among about 480,000 clones listed, around 89% were seen once. Sequencing was done on a sample of peripheral blood. This receptor was identified in a woman between 50 and 59 years old with COVID-19, enrolled during active disease. The V and J genes are TRBV6-5 and TRBJ1-1; D perhaps matches TRBD1 (5 bases). CDR3 coding DNA: TGTGCCAGCAGTTACTCCCACAGGATGAACACTGAAGCTTTCTTT. This translates into CASSYSHRMNTEAFF.